This TCR beta chain originates from a study of T cell responses to AZD1222 COVID-19 vaccine. Study summary: Doses given second, at about 4 or about 12 weeks, were pooled. Whole-study results and caveats: Close to half of all spike-specific TCRs reportedly target regions of the variants that are unmutated. There were vaccine-associated CD4 TCRs across spike, dominant at 160-218 and 743-854. There were mostly white British donors and more females than males, and clonal diversity was possibly underestimated.

In the case of this clone: Its antigen is currently unknown.

Germline CDR1 reads SEHNR; CDR2 reads FQNEAQ (reference sequence). The trim removed 1 base at V and 5 bases at J, leaving 5 bases unmatched. The CDR3 sequence is 14 residues long. TCRdb keeps only in-frame clones here, not all; method: immunoSEQ multiplex PCR. The table has about 190,000 clones, 94% seen once. The sequence was obtained from an adult in good health. The chain joins TRBV7-9 to TRBJ2-7; the match to TRBD1 covers 7 bases. The specimen comprised peripheral blood, sampled on day 0 of AZD1222 vaccination. The CDR3 nucleotides read TGTGCCAGCAGCTTAGAGCAGGGGGTCCACGAGCAGTACTTC. It encodes CASSLEQGVHEQYF.